The sequence of this TCR beta chain was determined in a study of T-cell reconstitution after alpha-beta-depleted transplantation in children. Unique molecular identifiers were incorporated when the TCRbeta library was constructed. TCRdb re-called the PCR reads through MiXCR, storing one row per CDR3 protein. Found here are 200,000 or so distinct CDR3 sequences, 5% to 6.5% of them singletons; the top ten hold about 5%. From germline, CDR1 is SSHAT and CDR2 FNYEAQ (reference sequence). The CDR3 has 15 residues. Overall study results and limits: The main origin of T-cell counts and diversity one year after transplant was newly produced T cells. The high TCRbeta diversity at day 60 in some patients came from surviving recipient T cells and thymic progenitors.

This clonotype was counted at least ten times. Its antigen is currently unknown. One end of the junction varies from germline; a read error may be responsible. This sequence was found in a girl under three years old with combined immunodeficiency, due to receive a stem cell transplant. The sequencing here drew on PBMCs, taken before TCRalphabeta/CD19-depleted stem cell transplant. This rearrangement joins TRBV7-7 to TRBJ2-1, with TRBD2 matching over 14 bases. CDR3: CASSLATSGRDEQFF. The CDR3 bases are TGTGCTAGCAGCTTAGCGACTAGCGGGAGGGATGAGCAGTTCTTC. Using reference TRBV7-7 and TRBJ2-1 for the parts outside the CDR3, the full variable domain is GAGVSQSPRYKVTKRGQDVTLRCDPISSHATLYWYQQALGQGPEFLTYFNYEAQPDKSGLPSDRFSAERPEGSISTLTIQRTEQRDSAMYRCASSLATSGRDEQFFGPGTRLTVL.